The rows below give T cell receptor beta chains drawn from one sample of a study of blood T cell repertoires in COVID-19. The assay was immunoSEQ multiplex PCR, and TCRdb's table has in-frame clones only and misses some. The table lists approximately 96,000 clones, 85% to 95% of them singletons. Sample: peripheral blood. The receptor source for this set is a man in his sixties with acute or convalescent COVID-19. Each CDR3 is given with its conserved first and last residue. A D gene is named only where the DNA matches it firmly. The size field is filled for only some rows; it gives once, few, many or a size class.

DNA: TGTGCCAGTAGTAATAGGGGACAGGGGTCCGGGGCCAAAAACATTCAGTACTTC
CDR3: CASSNRGQGSGAKNIQYF
size: .
J: TRBJ2-4
V: TRBV19
D: TRBD1

DNA: TGTGCCAGCAGCGTAGCGGGAGGGCTAGATACGCAGTATTTT
CDR3: CASSVAGGLDTQYF
size: .
J: TRBJ2-3
V: TRBV9
D: TRBD2

DNA: TGCGCCAGCAGCTTGGCCGGGACAGGGTTATCACCCCTCCACTTT
CDR3: CASSLAGTGLSPLHF
size: .
J: TRBJ1-6
V: TRBV5-1
D: TRBD1

DNA: TGTGCCAGCAGTGGGGCGGCCATTGGCTACACCTTC
CDR3: CASSGAAIGYTF
size: .
J: TRBJ1-2
V: TRBV28
D: .

DNA: TGTGCCAGCAGTTCAACTGGGCAGGGGTTGAGCAATCAGCCCCAGCATTTT
CDR3: CASSSTGQGLSNQPQHF
size: .
J: TRBJ1-5
V: TRBV28
D: .

DNA: TGTGCCAGCAGTTTAAGACTAGCGGGAGGGCCTGAGCAGTTCTTC
CDR3: CASSLRLAGGPEQFF
size: .
J: TRBJ2-1
V: TRBV28
D: TRBD2

DNA: TGTGCCTGGAGTGAGGGGGGGCTTGGCAATCAGCCCCAGCATTTT
CDR3: CAWSEGGLGNQPQHF
size: .
J: TRBJ1-5
V: TRBV30
D: .

DNA: TGTGCCAGCAGCCTCGCGCTAGCGGGGGCCGGGTACGAGCAGTACTTC
CDR3: CASSLALAGAGYEQYF
size: .
J: TRBJ2-7
V: TRBV7-2
D: TRBD2

DNA: TGCGCCAGCAGCCAAGGTTACCTAGCGGAACTAAACAATGAGCAGTTCTTC
CDR3: CASSQGYLAELNNEQFF
size: .
J: TRBJ2-1
V: TRBV4-3
D: TRBD2

DNA: TGCAGCGTTGTGTGGGGGGGGGAGACCCAGTACTTC
CDR3: CSVVWGGETQYF
size: .
J: TRBJ2-5
V: TRBV29-1
D: TRBD2

DNA: TGCGCCAGCAGCCAAACGAGGGAGGGAGGGTATGGCTACACCTTC
CDR3: CASSQTREGGYGYTF
size: .
J: TRBJ1-2
V: TRBV4-3
D: .

DNA: TGTGCCAGCAGCCAAGAAGGTGGTGAGGGACTCACAGATACGCAGTATTTT
CDR3: CASSQEGGEGLTDTQYF
size: once
J: TRBJ2-3
V: TRBV4-2
D: .

DNA: TGCGCCAGCAGCCAAGATACAACAGGGGCCAACGTCCTGACTTTC
CDR3: CASSQDTTGANVLTF
size: .
J: TRBJ2-6
V: TRBV4-3
D: .

DNA: TGTGCCAGCAGCAAAATAGCGGGAGGGGATGAGCAGTTCTTC
CDR3: CASSKIAGGDEQFF
size: few
J: TRBJ2-1
V: TRBV21-1
D: .

DNA: TGCAGCGTGCGGACTCCTAATAGGTACAATGAGCAGTTCTTC
CDR3: CSVRTPNRYNEQFF
size: .
J: TRBJ2-1
V: TRBV29-1
D: .

DNA: TGTGCCAGCAGCCCCGTCGGGAGATACCAAGAGACCCAGTACTTC
CDR3: CASSPVGRYQETQYF
size: .
J: TRBJ2-5
V: TRBV6-5
D: .

DNA: TGCGCCAGCAGCCAACCGGGACAGAGAACTGGCTACACCTTC
CDR3: CASSQPGQRTGYTF
size: .
J: TRBJ1-2
V: TRBV5-1
D: TRBD1

DNA: TGTGCCATCAGTGAGGCCCCGGGGGGGACCGGGGAGCTGTTTTTT
CDR3: CAISEAPGGTGELFF
size: .
J: TRBJ2-2
V: TRBV10-3
D: TRBD2

DNA: TGTGCCAGCAGCCACTGGCTTGCAGGGGGCGGCCGGAAAGCTGAAGCTTTCTTT
CDR3: CASSHWLAGGGRKAEAFF
size: .
J: TRBJ1-1
V: TRBV3-1/TRBV3-2
D: TRBD1

DNA: TGCGCCAGCAGTTTACAGGGGGCCTATGAGCAGTTCTTC
CDR3: CASSLQGAYEQFF
size: .
J: TRBJ2-1
V: TRBV5-1
D: TRBD1

DNA: TGTGCCAGCAGTCCTGGACAGGGGGAAAACACCGGGGAGCTGTTTTTT
CDR3: CASSPGQGENTGELFF
size: .
J: TRBJ2-2
V: TRBV5-4
D: TRBD1

DNA: TGTGCCAGCAGCTCGCCCCCAGCGGAGCAGTACTTC
CDR3: CASSSPPAEQYF
size: few
J: TRBJ2-7
V: TRBV28
D: .

DNA: TGCAGCGTTTTAGCGGGGGCTAGCACAGATACGCAGTATTTT
CDR3: CSVLAGASTDTQYF
size: .
J: TRBJ2-3
V: TRBV29-1
D: TRBD2

DNA: TGTGCCATCAGTAGGGAAGGAGGGACTAATGAAAAACTGTTTTTT
CDR3: CAISREGGTNEKLFF
size: .
J: TRBJ1-4
V: TRBV10-3
D: .

DNA: TGTGCCACCAGTGATCTACTTCCCGGGTGGGGGCGCAATCAGCCCCAGCATTTT
CDR3: CATSDLLPGWGRNQPQHF
size: .
J: TRBJ1-5
V: TRBV24-1
D: .

DNA: TGCAGTGCTAGTGGAGGCCTCTATGGCTACACCTTC
CDR3: CSASGGLYGYTF
size: .
J: TRBJ1-2
V: TRBV20-1
D: .

DNA: TGTGCCAGCAGCTTTTCAGGGGTAAATGAGCAGTACTTC
CDR3: CASSFSGVNEQYF
size: .
J: TRBJ2-7
V: TRBV7-9
D: .

DNA: TGTGCCAGTAGGGGACAGGGAGGCCAGCCCCAGCATTTT
CDR3: CASRGQGGQPQHF
size: .
J: TRBJ1-5
V: TRBV19
D: TRBD1

DNA: TGTGCCAGTATCGGGACTAGCGGATACTACAATGAGCAGTTCTTC
CDR3: CASIGTSGYYNEQFF
size: .
J: TRBJ2-1
V: TRBV19
D: TRBD2

DNA: TGTGCCAGTAGTATGGGAGGGTTGAACACTGAAGCTTTCTTT
CDR3: CASSMGGLNTEAFF
size: .
J: TRBJ1-1
V: TRBV19
D: .

DNA: TGTGCCAGCAGCCCGGGGTGGCGGGAGGACTACGAGCAGTACTTC
CDR3: CASSPGWREDYEQYF
size: .
J: TRBJ2-7
V: TRBV5-6
D: TRBD2

DNA: TGCGCCAGCAGCTCTGGACTAGCGGGGGATACGCAGTATTTT
CDR3: CASSSGLAGDTQYF
size: .
J: TRBJ2-3
V: TRBV5-1
D: TRBD2

DNA: TGTGCCACCAGCAGAGGAGCTAGCGGTAGCTCCTACAATGAGCAGTTCTTC
CDR3: CATSRGASGSSYNEQFF
size: .
J: TRBJ2-1
V: TRBV15
D: TRBD2

DNA: TGTGCCAGCAGTTACGCAGGGATATTGAAAAGGACTGAAGCTTTCTTT
CDR3: CASSYAGILKRTEAFF
size: .
J: TRBJ1-1
V: TRBV6-5
D: .

DNA: TGTGCCAGCAGTACCTTTACAGGCAATGAGCAGTTCTTC
CDR3: CASSTFTGNEQFF
size: .
J: TRBJ2-1
V: TRBV2
D: .

DNA: TGTGCCAGCAGACAGGGAGTCTACGAGCAGTACTTC
CDR3: CASRQGVYEQYF
size: .
J: TRBJ2-7
V: TRBV28
D: .

DNA: TGTGCCAGCAGTGAATCTGGGACAGAAGAGACCCAGTACTTC
CDR3: CASSESGTEETQYF
size: few
J: TRBJ2-5
V: TRBV6-1
D: TRBD1

DNA: TGTGCCAGCAGTTCCAGGGGGCGGCAGTTCTTC
CDR3: CASSSRGRQFF
size: .
J: TRBJ2-1
V: TRBV27
D: TRBD1

DNA: TGCAGCGTTGAACTCGGGACAGGGGGGGGAAATGAGCAGTTCTTC
CDR3: CSVELGTGGGNEQFF
size: .
J: TRBJ2-1
V: TRBV29-1
D: TRBD1

DNA: TGTGCCAGTAGTACGAGGGGGTATTCTGAAGCTTTCTTT
CDR3: CASSTRGYSEAFF
size: .
J: TRBJ1-1
V: TRBV19
D: .

DNA: TGTGCCAGCAGCCTACGGACAGGGGGCAATCAGCCCCAGCATTTT
CDR3: CASSLRTGGNQPQHF
size: few
J: TRBJ1-5
V: TRBV6-2/TRBV6-3
D: TRBD1

DNA: TGTGCCAGCAGCTTGACAGGGAACACTGAAGCTTTCTTT
CDR3: CASSLTGNTEAFF
size: .
J: TRBJ1-1
V: TRBV5-5
D: .

DNA: TGTGCCAGCAGCTCGGGACTAGCGGCACAAGAGACCCAGTACTTC
CDR3: CASSSGLAAQETQYF
size: .
J: TRBJ2-5
V: TRBV7-9
D: TRBD2